The clone carrying this T cell receptor (beta chain) is a singleton in its sample. Participants were aged roughly 18 to 89 years from about 25 US areas. Cohorts were based on clinical histories the participants reported. Each recovered donor of Cohort 3 presented with two negative PCRs, clearance, or symptom resolution. The data are from a study of blood T cell repertoires in COVID-19. Method: immunoSEQ multiplex PCR; TCRdb's copy keeps in-frame clones and lacks some. The sample lists about 300,000 clones, 65% to 90% seen once, with around 4% in the top ten. The TCR comes from a man aged 30 to 45 who had recovered from COVID-19. Material for sequencing was PBMCs or T cells enriched from blood (not recorded which).

For the CDR3, the DNA is TGTGCCAGCAGTTTCACCACTACAGGGAGTACTGAAGCTTTCTTT. Translating it yields CASSFTTTGSTEAFF. This chain links TRBV27 with TRBJ1-1; D might be TRBD1 (6 bases). The length of the CDR3 is 15 residues. Germline-derived CDR1 and CDR2 are MNHEY and SMNVEV (reference sequence). V was shortened by 3 bases and J by 5 bases, with 16 bases between the two germline ends.